This record concerns one TCR beta chain sequence. No antigen is known for it. TCRdb analysed the 5' RACE reads with MiXCR anew, one entry per CDR3 protein. This table has 50,000 to 75,000 distinct CDR3 sequences, 9.3% appearing once. The sample belongs to a study of T-cell memory formation after mild COVID-19. Germline V gene sequence: CDR1 SGHAT, CDR2 FQNNGV. This CDR3 comprises 15 residues. The V gene lost 2 bases and the J gene lost 5 bases, with 15 bases spanning the gap. Points from the study as a whole: Whether second-wave clones peaking at day 37 were SARS-CoV-2 specific went unconfirmed.

This TCR was sampled from a man in his late teens or twenties who had mild COVID-19 (a few samples of this study predate the infection). Cell type and time point are not known. The specimen was PBMCs or a T cell subset sorted from them (not recorded which). The chain recombines TRBV11-2 with TRBJ2-5; D unresolved. DNA for the CDR3: TGTGCCAGCAGCTTATTTGGCAGGTCCGGCGAGACCCAGTACTTC. Translated, it gives CASSLFGRSGETQYF.